The 2 T cell receptor beta chains presented below share a single source sample, sequenced in a study of CD8 T cells in ankylosing spondylitis. A single record per CDR3 protein comes from TCRdb applying MiXCR to the 5' RACE reads. The sample includes around 130,000 distinct CDR3 sequences, roughly a tenth of them seen just once. Sample: blood, either unsorted or a sorted T cell fraction (not recorded which). These receptors originate from a male donor with ankylosing spondylitis or in good health (not recorded which).

The chain uses TRBV7-2 and TRBJ1-5; possibly TRBD1 for D (5 bases). Germline V gene sequence: CDR1 SGHTA, CDR2 FQGNSA. The CDR3 covers 15 residues. V lost 1 base, J lost 0 bases, and 7 bases lay in between. This CDR3 reads CASSLDGGSNQPQHF. The CDR3 bases are TGTGCCAGCAGCTTAGATGGGGGTAGCAATCAGCCCCAGCATTTT.

The rearrangement joins TRBV5-1 to TRBJ2-1, with 10 nucleotides matching TRBD1. Trimming at V came to 4 bases and at J to 2 bases, leaving 3 bases not matched to a gene. The CDR3 is made up of 15 amino acids. CDR1 SGHRS and CDR2 YFSETQ come from the germline V gene. DNA of the CDR3: TGCGCCAGCAGCGTGGGACAGGGGACCTACAATGAGCAGTTCTTC. Residues: CASSVGQGTYNEQFF.